Given below is one T cell receptor beta chain in context. These data belong to a study of radiation and T cells in renal cell carcinoma. The CDR3 covers 12 residues. Trimming removed 7 bases from V and 3 bases from J, with 7 bases in between. Germline CDR1 is MGHDK and CDR2 is SYGVNS. Time point described: blood 2 weeks post-SBRT. Treatment: 15 Gy SBRT to primary tumor, nephrectomy 4 weeks later. The table came from immunoSEQ multiplex PCR; TCRdb's copy has only in-frame clones and leaves some out. The data contain tens of thousands of clones, 75% to 90% of them seen just once; the ten biggest clones take up 25% to 35%.

Sequencing was performed on blood, taken from a patient whose treatment included radiotherapy and nephrectomy. This chain links TRBV25-1 with TRBJ2-1; D might be TRBD1 (6 bases). The sequence was obtained from a woman between 70 and 85 years old with renal cell carcinoma. CDR3 nucleotides: TGTGCCAGCACCAGGGGCTACAATGAGCAGTTCTTC. Amino acids: CASTRGYNEQFF. Based on the CDR3 plus reference TRBV25-1 and TRBJ2-1, the full variable domain is EADIYQTPRYLVIGTGKKITLECSQTMGHDKMYWYQQDPGMELHLIHYSYGVNSTEKGDLSSESTVSRIRTEHFPLTLESARPSHTSQYLCASTRGYNEQFFGPGTRLTVL.